The 9 T cell receptor beta chains below all came from one sample that was sequenced in a study of shared clonotypes between healthy human individuals. The naive CD8 fraction comprised CD45RO-negative cells positively selected for CCR7 and excluded terminally differentiated effector memory CD45RA+ cells. The repertoire was sequenced with immunoSEQ multiplex PCR; TCRdb's copy has only in-frame clones and lacks some. This sample has roughly 2,000,000 clones, with roughly 95% found just once. Material: naive CD8+ T cells sorted from blood. These receptors were obtained from a man between 18 and 29 years old in good health.

The CDR3 nucleotides are TGTGCCAGCAGCGGACTTCGAGGCTACACCTTC. It yields the protein CASSGLRGYTF. The chain links TRBV11-2 to TRBJ1-2; D remains unclear. Germline values: CDR1 SGHAT, CDR2 FQNNGV. CDR3 length equals 11 residues. Trimming cost V 5 bases and J 8 bases, with 9 bases left between them.

The rearrangement uses TRBV6-4 and TRBJ1-5; D possibly corresponds to TRBD1 (5 bases). Trimming left V 6 bases short and J 3 bases short, with 21 bases between. The germline gives CDR1 MRHNA, CDR2 SNTAGT. The CDR3 length is 17 residues. Written as DNA, the CDR3 is TGTGCCAGCAGGCTTCAGGGTGGATTTAACTTCAATCAGCCCCAGCATTTT. Translation gives CASRLQGGFNFNQPQHF.

The rearrangement uses TRBV19 and TRBJ2-1, with 10 bases aligning to TRBD2. The CDR3 spans 14 residues. Losses at the gene ends were 6 bases for V and 4 bases for J; bases not matched to a gene: 3. The germline gives CDR1 LNHDA, CDR2 SQIVND (reference sequence). The CDR3 spells CASSWTSGYNEQFF. CDR3 sequence (DNA): TGTGCCAGTAGCTGGACTAGCGGATACAATGAGCAGTTCTTC. Supplemented by reference TRBV19 and TRBJ2-1, the full variable domain reads DGGITQSPKYLFRKEGQNVTLSCEQNLNHDAMYWYRQDPGQGLRLIYYSQIVNDFQKGDIAEGYSVSREKKESFPLTVTSAQKNPTAFYLCASSWTSGYNEQFFGPGTRLTVL.

This sequence joins TRBV4-1 and TRBJ1-1; possible D gene TRBD1, 6 bases. Germline assignment: CDR1 MGHRA and CDR2 YSYEKL. This CDR3 has 18 residues. Trimming cost V 1 base and J 3 bases, with 21 bases left between them. CDR3 in amino acids: CASSQVAGALPRYTEAFF. The DNA for the CDR3 is TGCGCCAGCAGCCAAGTGGCAGGGGCGCTTCCCAGATACACTGAAGCTTTCTTT.

About this clone itself: Distinct nucleotide sequences in the sample also encode this CDR3. V and J are TRBV7-6 and TRBJ2-5; possibly TRBD1 for D (5 bases). V lost 1 base, J lost 4 bases, and 7 bases lay in between. There are 13 residues in the CDR3. The germline V gene encodes CDR1 SGHVS and CDR2 FNYEAQ. CDR3 DNA: TGTGCCAGCAGCTTAGGGGGCCGAGAGACCCAGTACTTC. Translation gives CASSLGGRETQYF.

This clone was counted a single time. This chain links TRBV14 with TRBJ2-1; no clear D gene. The CDR3 has 14 amino acids. V lost 3 bases and J lost 0, with 6 bases in between. CDR1 is SGHDN and CDR2 is FVKESK in the germline V gene. In DNA, the CDR3 is TGTGCCAGCAGCCAGCACAGCTCCTACAATGAGCAGTTCTTC. It encodes CASSQHSSYNEQFF.

The chain joins TRBV2 to TRBJ1-1; D remains ambiguous. This CDR3 is built from 12 residues. Germline CDR1 reads SNHLY; CDR2 reads FYNNEI. The V end lost 8 bases, the J end lost 2 bases, and 9 bases lay between the germline ends. CDR3: CASCPGNTEAFF. CDR3 sequence (DNA): TGTGCCAGCTGTCCGGGAAACACTGAAGCTTTCTTT.

The chain has TRBV5-1 and TRBJ1-1; D possibly corresponds to TRBD1 (6 bases). V shed 4 bases and J shed 3 bases, with 13 bases lying between them. Germline CDR1 and CDR2: SGHRS and YFSETQ. The CDR3 is 14 residues long. CDR3 sequence: CASSPHREYTEAFF. The CDR3 DNA is TGCGCCAGCAGCCCGCACAGGGAGTACACTGAAGCTTTCTTT.

The rearrangement joins TRBV7-6 to TRBJ2-1; D not certain. V shed 1 base and J shed 2 bases, with 9 bases lying between them. Germline CDR1 reads SGHVS; CDR2 reads FNYEAQ. The CDR3 is 15 residues long. The CDR3 sequence: CASSLGTEPYNEQFF. As DNA, the CDR3 is TGTGCCAGCAGCTTAGGAACAGAACCCTACAATGAGCAGTTCTTC.